The next 14 T cell receptor beta chains were all read from a single sample in a study of blood T cell repertoires in COVID-19. Clones were read by immunoSEQ multiplex PCR, and TCRdb kept only the in-frame ones, dropping some. The table records around 80,000 clones, 75% to 95% of them present only once. What was sequenced was peripheral blood. The origin of the receptors is a woman of 80 years or more with acute or convalescent COVID-19.

J is TRBJ2-3 and V is TRBV12-3 or TRBV12-4, with D possibly matching TRBD1 (6 bases). This CDR3 has 11 residues. The germline V and J ends were trimmed by 5 bases and 8 bases, with 8 bases remaining between them. The CDR3 nucleotides are TGTGCCAGCAGTCTCAGGGGTACGCAGTATTTT. Its protein product is CASSLRGTQYF.

This chain joins TRBV9 and TRBJ2-7; tentatively, D is TRBD1 (6 bases). This CDR3 contains 16 residues. Germline-derived CDR1 and CDR2 are SGDLS and YYNGEE. V lost 4 bases and J 3 bases, leaving 20 bases between the germline ends. CDR3 coding DNA: TGTGCCAGCAGCCTTCTCCCAGGGGCCTCGATCTACGAGCAGTACTTC. It yields the protein CASSLLPGASIYEQYF. Full variable domain (outside the CDR3, taken from reference TRBV9 and TRBJ2-7): DSGVTQTPKHLITATGQRVTLRCSPRSGDLSVYWYQQSLDQGLQFLIQYYNGEERAKGNILERFSAQQFPDLHSELNLSSLELGDSALYFCASSLLPGASIYEQYFGPGTRLTVT.

The chain uses TRBV2 and TRBJ2-6, with D perhaps TRBD1 (6 bases). Trimming removed 5 bases from V and 0 bases from J, with 14 bases in between. The CDR3 is made up of 17 amino acids. The germline CDR1 and CDR2 sequences are SNHLY and FYNNEI. The CDR3 loop is CASSPRQAGSGANVLTF. The CDR3 nucleotides are TGTGCCAGCAGTCCACGACAGGCCGGCTCTGGGGCCAACGTCCTGACTTTC.

The rearrangement links TRBV9 to TRBJ2-1; 7 bases align to TRBD2. The length of the CDR3 is 15 residues. Per the germline V gene, CDR1 is SGDLS and CDR2 is YYNGEE. The J segment lost 3 bases and the V segment lost 4 bases, leaving 7 bases of the junction unmatched. Here the CDR3 DNA reads TGTGCCAGCAGCCTTTCCCCTAGCGGCTACAATGAGCAGTTCTTC. It is translated as CASSLSPSGYNEQFF.

The CDR3 spells CATSDATGRNTGELFF. The CDR3 region has the DNA TGTGCCACCAGTGATGCGACAGGGAGGAACACCGGGGAGCTGTTTTTT. This sequence joins TRBV24-1 and TRBJ2-2, with 7 positions matching TRBD1. The length of the CDR3 is 16 residues. In germline, CDR1 is KGHDR, CDR2 SFDVKD. V lost 3 bases, J lost 1 base, and 4 bases stayed unmatched.

V usage is TRBV20-1 and J usage is TRBJ2-4, with D possibly TRBD2 on 5 matching bases. Per the germline V gene, CDR1 is DFQATT and CDR2 is SNEGSKA (reference sequence). V was pared by 1 base and J by 11 bases, with 9 bases between. There are 11 residues in the CDR3. This CDR3 is CSARGGKVQYF. Here the CDR3 DNA reads TGCAGTGCTAGAGGAGGGAAGGTTCAGTACTTC.

This chain links TRBV19 with TRBJ2-1; D remains ambiguous. Germline V gene sequence: CDR1 LNHDA, CDR2 SQIVND (reference sequence). Trimming removed 5 bases from V and 5 bases from J, with 10 bases in between. The CDR3 consists of 13 residues. The CDR3 nucleotides are TGTGCCAGTAGTCCCCAATTAGACAATGAGCAGTTCTTC. It codes for CASSPQLDNEQFF.

The chain recombines TRBV29-1 with TRBJ1-2; 9 bases map to TRBD1. This CDR3 has 14 amino acids. J was trimmed by 2 bases and V by 4 bases; bases with no gene match: 5. Germline CDR1 and CDR2: SQVTM and ANQGSEA. CDR3 protein: CSVGVGTGNYGYTF. For the CDR3, the DNA is TGCAGCGTTGGCGTCGGGACAGGGAACTATGGCTACACCTTC.

The genes are TRBV18 and TRBJ2-2; TRBD1 matches at 7 bases. Trimming at V came to 6 bases and at J to 1 base, leaving 2 bases not matched to a gene. Germline values: CDR1 KGHSH, CDR2 LQKENI. This CDR3 region has 14 residues. The CDR3 loop reads CASSGTVNTGELFF. For the CDR3, the DNA is TGTGCCAGCTCGGGGACAGTGAACACCGGGGAGCTGTTTTTT. Combining the CDR3 with reference TRBV18 and TRBJ2-2 gives the whole variable domain NAGVMQNPRHLVRRRGQEARLRCSPMKGHSHVYWYRQLPEEGLKFMVYLQKENIIDESGMPKERFSAEFPKEGPSILRIQQVVRGDSAAYFCASSGTVNTGELFFGEGSRLTVL.

The J gene is TRBJ2-3, the V gene TRBV6-6; 11 bases are shared with TRBD2. Germline CDR1 and CDR2: MNHNY and SVGAGI (reference sequence). Trimming cost V 5 bases and J 2 bases; bases outside gene matches: 6. This CDR3 has 16 amino acids. CDR3 in amino acids: CASSLTSGEPTDTQYF. The DNA for the CDR3 is TGTGCCAGCAGTCTGACTAGCGGGGAACCCACAGATACGCAGTATTTT.

The chain carries TRBV7-9 and TRBJ1-5; TRBD1 matches 7 bases. CDR3 length equals 15 residues. V shed 5 bases and J 4 bases; nucleotides not matched to a gene: 8. CDR1 SEHNR and CDR2 FQNEAQ come from the germline V gene (reference sequence). CDR3 bases: TGTGCCAGCAGCCCCGGAGGGACAGTAAATCAGCCCCAGCATTTT. The encoded protein is CASSPGGTVNQPQHF. Full variable domain (missing parts from reference TRBV7-9 and TRBJ1-5): DTGVSQNPRHKITKRGQNVTFRCDPISEHNRLYWYRQTLGQGPEFLTYFQNEAQLEKSRLLSDRFSAERPKGSFSTLEIQRTEQGDSAMYLCASSPGGTVNQPQHFGDGTRLSIL.

The chain joins TRBV6-5 to TRBJ1-6; TRBD1 agrees at 8 bases. Germline values: CDR1 MNHEY, CDR2 SVGAGI. This CDR3 contains 14 residues. Losses at the gene ends were 6 bases for V and 6 bases for J; bases not matched to a gene: 4. The CDR3 DNA is TGTGCCAGCAGACCGGGACAGGTTAATTCACCCCTCCACTTT. Translated: CASRPGQVNSPLHF.

The chain employs TRBV5-6 and TRBJ2-3; TRBD1 matches at 7 bases. The CDR3 has 15 residues. The germline V gene encodes CDR1 SGHDT and CDR2 YYEEEE. V shed 4 bases, J shed 6 bases, and the junction held 11 bases outside the gene matches. The CDR3 region is CASSKGQLRRDTQYF. In DNA form, the CDR3 reads TGTGCCAGCAGCAAGGGACAGCTCCGCAGGGATACGCAGTATTTT.

J is TRBJ2-3 and V is TRBV7-8, with TRBD2 matching 8 bases. V shed 5 bases and J 5 bases; nucleotides not matched to a gene: 9. This CDR3 spans 15 amino acids. Germline CDR1 and CDR2: SGHVS and FQNEAQ. CDR3 sequence: CASSGRSGRRDTQYF. DNA of the CDR3: TGTGCCAGCAGCGGGAGGAGCGGGAGAAGAGATACGCAGTATTTT.